This T cell receptor (beta chain) was obtained from a study of cytomegalovirus exposure and HLA in healthy donors. Among the donors, all were healthy bone marrow donors. Overall study results and limits: Rarity marked most TCR sequences, yet some public TCRs occurred in many donors. CMV serostatus was the sole immune exposure information available.

As regards this clone: What it recognizes is unknown.

This PCR relied on a set of 60 Vbeta primers and 13 Jbeta primers. Data came from immunoSEQ multiplex PCR; TCRdb stores just in-frame clones and leaves some out. The sample contains about 220,000 clones, 65% to 75% of which appear only once. Germline V gives CDR1 MNHEY, CDR2 SVGAGI. The CDR3 runs 12 residues. The ends lost 5 bases at V and 9 bases at J; junction bases unmatched: 7. This TCR derives from a woman aged 25-40 years in good health and CMV-seronegative. Sequenced input: PBMCs. The V gene is TRBV6-5, the J gene TRBJ2-7; TRBD1 matches at 7 bases. Here the CDR3 reads CASSADRLGQYF. CDR3 DNA: TGTGCCAGCAGTGCGGACAGGTTGGGGCAGTACTTC.